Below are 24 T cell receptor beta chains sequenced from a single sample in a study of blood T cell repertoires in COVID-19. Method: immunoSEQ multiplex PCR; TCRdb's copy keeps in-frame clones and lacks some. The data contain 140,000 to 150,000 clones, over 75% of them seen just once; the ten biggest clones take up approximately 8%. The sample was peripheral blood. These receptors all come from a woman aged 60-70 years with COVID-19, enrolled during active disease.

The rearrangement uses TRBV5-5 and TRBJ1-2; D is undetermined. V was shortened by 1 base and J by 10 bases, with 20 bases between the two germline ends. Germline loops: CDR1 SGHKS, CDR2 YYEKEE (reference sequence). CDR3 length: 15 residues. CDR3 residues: CASSLLSGGNSPYTF. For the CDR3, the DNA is TGTGCCAGCAGCTTGTTGAGTGGAGGGAACTCACCCTACACCTTC.

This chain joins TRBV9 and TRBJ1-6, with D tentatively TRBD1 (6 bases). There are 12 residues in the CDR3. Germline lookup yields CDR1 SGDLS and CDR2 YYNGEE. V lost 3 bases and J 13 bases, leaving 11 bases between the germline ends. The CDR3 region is CASSAQGFPLHF. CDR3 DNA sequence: TGTGCCAGCAGCGCCCAGGGGTTCCCCCTCCACTTT.

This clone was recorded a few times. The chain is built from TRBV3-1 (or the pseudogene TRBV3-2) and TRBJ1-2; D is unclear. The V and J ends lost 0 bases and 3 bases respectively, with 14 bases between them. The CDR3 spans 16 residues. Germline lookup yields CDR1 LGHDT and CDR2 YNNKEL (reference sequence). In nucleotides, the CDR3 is TGTGCCAGCAGCCAAGAAAGGGAGGGCGTGGACTATGGCTACACCTTC. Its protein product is CASSQEREGVDYGYTF.

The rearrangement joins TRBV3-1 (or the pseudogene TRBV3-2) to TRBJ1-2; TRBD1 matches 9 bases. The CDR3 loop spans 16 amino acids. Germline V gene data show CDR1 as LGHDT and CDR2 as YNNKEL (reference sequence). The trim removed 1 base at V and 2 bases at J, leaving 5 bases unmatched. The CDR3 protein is CASSQGFGTGNYGYTF. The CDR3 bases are TGTGCCAGCAGCCAAGGCTTTGGGACAGGGAACTATGGCTACACCTTC.

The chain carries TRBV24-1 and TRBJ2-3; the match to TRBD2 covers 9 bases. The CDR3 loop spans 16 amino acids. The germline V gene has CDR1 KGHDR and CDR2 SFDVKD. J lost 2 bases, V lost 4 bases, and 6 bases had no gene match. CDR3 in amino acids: CATSELAGAHTDTQYF. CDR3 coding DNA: TGTGCCACCAGTGAATTAGCGGGGGCCCACACAGATACGCAGTATTTT.

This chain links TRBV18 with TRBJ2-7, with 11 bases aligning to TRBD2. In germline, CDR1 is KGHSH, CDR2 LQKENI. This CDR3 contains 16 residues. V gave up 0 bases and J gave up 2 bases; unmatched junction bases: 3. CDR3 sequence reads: CASSPPSLAGAYEQYF. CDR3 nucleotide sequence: TGTGCCAGCTCACCACCGTCACTAGCGGGGGCCTACGAGCAGTACTTC.

In DNA form, the CDR3 reads TGCGCCAGCAGCCAAGTGAGGGGCGGGGAGAACACCGGGGAGCTGTTTTTT. Its protein is CASSQVRGGENTGELFF. The chain combines TRBV4-3 with TRBJ2-2; a possible D gene is TRBD2 (6 bases). Trimming removed 1 base from V and 1 base from J, with 13 bases in between. CDR1 and CDR2 from the germline V gene are LGHNA and YSLEER. There are 17 residues in the CDR3.

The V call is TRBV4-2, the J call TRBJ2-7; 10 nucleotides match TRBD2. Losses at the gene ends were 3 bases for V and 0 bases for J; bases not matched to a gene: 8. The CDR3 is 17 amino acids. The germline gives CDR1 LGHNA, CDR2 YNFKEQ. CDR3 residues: CASSQVSGGPSSYEQYF. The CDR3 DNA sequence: TGTGCCAGCAGCCAGGTTAGCGGGGGGCCGAGCTCCTACGAGCAGTACTTC.

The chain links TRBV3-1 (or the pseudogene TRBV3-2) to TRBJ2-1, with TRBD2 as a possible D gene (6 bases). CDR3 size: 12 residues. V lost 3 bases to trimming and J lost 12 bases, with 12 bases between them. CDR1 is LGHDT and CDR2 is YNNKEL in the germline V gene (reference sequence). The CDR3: CASSQRAGRQFF. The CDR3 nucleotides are TGTGCCAGCAGCCAGAGGGCGGGGAGGCAGTTCTTC.

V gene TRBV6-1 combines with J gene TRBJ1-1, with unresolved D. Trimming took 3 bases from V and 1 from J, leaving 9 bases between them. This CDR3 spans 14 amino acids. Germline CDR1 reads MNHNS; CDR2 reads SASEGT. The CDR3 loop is CASSDSYGNTEAFF. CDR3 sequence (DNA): TGTGCCAGCAGTGATTCTTACGGGAACACTGAAGCTTTCTTT.

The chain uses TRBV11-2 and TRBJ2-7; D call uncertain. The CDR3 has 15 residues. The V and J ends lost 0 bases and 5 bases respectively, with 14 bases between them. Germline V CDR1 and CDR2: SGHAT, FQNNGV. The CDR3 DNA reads TGTGCCAGCAGCTTAGACCTTCCCGGGTTGGACGAGCAGTACTTC. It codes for CASSLDLPGLDEQYF.

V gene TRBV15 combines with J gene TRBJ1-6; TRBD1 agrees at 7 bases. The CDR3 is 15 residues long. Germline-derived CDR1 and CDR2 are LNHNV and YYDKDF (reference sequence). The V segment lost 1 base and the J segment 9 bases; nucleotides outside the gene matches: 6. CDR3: CATSRVQGQFSPLHF. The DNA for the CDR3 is TGTGCCACCAGCAGAGTACAGGGGCAGTTTTCACCCCTCCACTTT.

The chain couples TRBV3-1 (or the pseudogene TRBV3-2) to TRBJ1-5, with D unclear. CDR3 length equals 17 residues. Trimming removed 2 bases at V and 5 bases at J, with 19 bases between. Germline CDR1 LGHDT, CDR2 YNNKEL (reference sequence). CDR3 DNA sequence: TGTGCCAGCAGCCAAAGGCGGCCGGGTAAGACTTATCAGCCCCAGCATTTT. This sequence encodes CASSQRRPGKTYQPQHF.

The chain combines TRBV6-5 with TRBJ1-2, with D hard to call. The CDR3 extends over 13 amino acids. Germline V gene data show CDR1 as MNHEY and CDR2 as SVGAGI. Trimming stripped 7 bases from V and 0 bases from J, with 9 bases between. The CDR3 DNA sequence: TGTGCCAGCACCAGACTAGCTAACTATGGCTACACCTTC. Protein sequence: CASTRLANYGYTF.

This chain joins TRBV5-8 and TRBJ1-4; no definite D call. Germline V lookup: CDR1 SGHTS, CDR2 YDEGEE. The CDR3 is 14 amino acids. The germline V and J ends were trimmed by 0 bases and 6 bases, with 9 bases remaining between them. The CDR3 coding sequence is TGTGCCAGCAGCTTGGACCCGGAGGATGAAAAACTGTTTTTT. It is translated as CASSLDPEDEKLFF. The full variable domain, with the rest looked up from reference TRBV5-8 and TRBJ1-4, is EAGVTQSPTHLIKTRGQQATLRCSPISGHTSVYWYQQALGLGLQFLLWYDEGEERNRGNFPPRFSGRQFPNYSSELNVNALELEDSALYLCASSLDPEDEKLFFGSGTQLSVL.

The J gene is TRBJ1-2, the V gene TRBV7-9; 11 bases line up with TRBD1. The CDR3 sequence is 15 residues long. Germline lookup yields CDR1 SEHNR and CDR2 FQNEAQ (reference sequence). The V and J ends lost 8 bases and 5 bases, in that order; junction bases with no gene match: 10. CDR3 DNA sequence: TGTGCCAGCTCCATCCGGGACAGGGGGGATTATGGCTACACCTTC. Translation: CASSIRDRGDYGYTF.

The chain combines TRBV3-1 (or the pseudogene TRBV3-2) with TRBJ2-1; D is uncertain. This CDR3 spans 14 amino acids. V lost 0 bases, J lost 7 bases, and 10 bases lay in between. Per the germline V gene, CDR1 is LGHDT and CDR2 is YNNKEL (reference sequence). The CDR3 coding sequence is TGTGCCAGCAGCCAAGATCCAGGCACGAATGAGCAGTTCTTC. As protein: CASSQDPGTNEQFF.

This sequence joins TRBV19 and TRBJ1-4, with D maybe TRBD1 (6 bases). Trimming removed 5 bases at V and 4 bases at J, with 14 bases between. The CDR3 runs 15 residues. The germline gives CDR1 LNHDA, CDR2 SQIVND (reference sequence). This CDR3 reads CASSAQGNGNEKLFF. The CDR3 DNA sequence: TGTGCCAGTAGTGCCCAGGGGAACGGTAATGAAAAACTGTTTTTT.

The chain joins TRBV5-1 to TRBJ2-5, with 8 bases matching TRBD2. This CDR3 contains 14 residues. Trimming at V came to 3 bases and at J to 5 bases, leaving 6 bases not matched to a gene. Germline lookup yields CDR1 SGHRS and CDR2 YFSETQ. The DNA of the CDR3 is TGCGCCAGCAGCTCCGGACTAGCTGAGGAGACCCAGTACTTC. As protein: CASSSGLAEETQYF.

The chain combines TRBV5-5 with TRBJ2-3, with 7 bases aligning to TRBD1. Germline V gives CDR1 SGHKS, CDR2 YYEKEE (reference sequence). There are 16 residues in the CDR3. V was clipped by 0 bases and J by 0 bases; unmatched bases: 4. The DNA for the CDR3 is TGTGCCAGCAGCTTGGAGGGGGCTAGTAGCACAGATACGCAGTATTTT. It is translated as CASSLEGASSTDTQYF.

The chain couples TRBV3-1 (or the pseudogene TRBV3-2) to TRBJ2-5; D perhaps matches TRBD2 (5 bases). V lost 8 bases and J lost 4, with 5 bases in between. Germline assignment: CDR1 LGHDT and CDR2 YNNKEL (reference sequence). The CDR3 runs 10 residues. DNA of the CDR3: TGTGCCAGCGGGAGAGAGACCCAGTACTTC. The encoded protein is CASGRETQYF.

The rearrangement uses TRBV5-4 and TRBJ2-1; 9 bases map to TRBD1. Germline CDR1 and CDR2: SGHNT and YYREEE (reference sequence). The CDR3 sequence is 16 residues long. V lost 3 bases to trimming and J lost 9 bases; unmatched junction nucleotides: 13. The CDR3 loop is CASSWIAGTGSSEQFF. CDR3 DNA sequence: TGTGCCAGCAGCTGGATCGCCGGGACAGGGAGCAGTGAGCAGTTCTTC.

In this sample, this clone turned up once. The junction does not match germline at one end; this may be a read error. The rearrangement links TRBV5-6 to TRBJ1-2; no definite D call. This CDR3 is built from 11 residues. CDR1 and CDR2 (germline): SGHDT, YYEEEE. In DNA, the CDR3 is TGTGCCAGCAGCTTGGCCGACACCCTAAACTTC. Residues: CASSLADTLNF.

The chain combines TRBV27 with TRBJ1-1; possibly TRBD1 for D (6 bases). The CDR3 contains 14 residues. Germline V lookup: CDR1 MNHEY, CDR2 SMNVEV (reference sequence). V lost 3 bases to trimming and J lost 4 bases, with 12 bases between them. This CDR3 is CASSFGGGGTEAFF. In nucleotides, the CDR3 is TGTGCCAGCAGTTTTGGGGGCGGAGGCACTGAAGCTTTCTTT.